This T cell receptor (beta chain) is drawn from a study of response to subunit inactivated influenza vaccine. Overall study results and limits: Few additional T cells are recruited per seasonal influenza vaccination, authors suggested.

This CDR3 is 18 amino acids long. Trimming removed 3 bases from V and 5 bases from J; junction bases left unmatched: 12. MiXCR, applied by TCRdb to the RT-PCR reads, yields one record per CDR3 protein. The sample includes roughly 650,000 distinct CDR3 sequences, around 15% of them seen just once. This clonotype came up a few times. Antigen specificity is unknown. This clonotype was sampled from a man aged 45-65 years who received an inactivated influenza vaccine. The specimen comprised PBMCs from blood, sampled 14 to 15 days before vaccination. The chain uses TRBV12-3 or TRBV12-4 and TRBJ2-2, with 10 bases matching TRBD1. The CDR3 sequence is CASSFNDRGRVGTGELFF. CDR3 in DNA: TGTGCCAGCAGTTTTAATGACAGGGGGCGAGTTGGAACCGGGGAGCTGTTTTTT.